One sample yielded the 28 T cell receptor beta chains listed below, sequenced in a study of cytomegalovirus exposure and HLA in healthy donors (dated by TCRdb to about 2017). Receptor libraries were prepared by the immunoSEQ multiplex PCR assay. For the multiplex PCR, a mixture combining 60 forward primers for TCR Vbeta segments and 13 reverse primers for TCR Jbeta segments was used. TCRdb stores this immuneACCESS table with in-frame sequences only. Part of the clones is absent; in the studies checked, under half of the shortfall reflects unresolved V genes, and no reason is known for the rest. Present in this sample are about 130,000 clones, approximately 82% of which were seen just once. The ten largest make up about 2.5% of the sample. The sample comprised PBMCs. The receptors shown here come from a boy younger than 10 in good health and CMV-seronegative.

The chain links TRBV9 to TRBJ1-3; 7 positions match TRBD1. The V gene end was trimmed by 0 bases and the J gene end by 4 bases; junction bases not matched to a gene: 1. The CDR3 spans 14 residues. Germline V lookup: CDR1 SGDLS, CDR2 YYNGEE. The DNA for the CDR3 is TGTGCCAGCAGCGTAGGACAGGGAGGAAACACCATATATTTT. Protein product: CASSVGQGGNTIYF. Full variable domain (remainder filled in from reference TRBV9 and TRBJ1-3): DSGVTQTPKHLITATGQRVTLRCSPRSGDLSVYWYQQSLDQGLQFLIQYYNGEERAKGNILERFSAQQFPDLHSELNLSSLELGDSALYFCASSVGQGGNTIYFGEGSWLTVV.

The chain couples TRBV7-9 to TRBJ1-5, with TRBD1 matching 10 bases. Germline V gene data show CDR1 as SEHNR and CDR2 as FQNEAQ (reference sequence). V lost 5 bases, J lost 6 bases, and 4 bases stayed unmatched. The CDR3 has 14 residues. The CDR3 loop is CASSLGTGAQPQHF. CDR3 sequence (DNA): TGTGCCAGCAGCCTCGGGACAGGGGCTCAGCCCCAGCATTTT.

J is TRBJ1-1 and V is TRBV5-4; 10 bases align to TRBD1. Per the germline V gene, CDR1 is SGHNT and CDR2 is YYREEE (reference sequence). The V segment lost 4 bases and the J segment 5 bases; nucleotides outside the gene matches: 11. CDR3 size: 16 residues. The CDR3 nucleotides are TGTGCCAGCAGCCGCGGGGACAGGGGTTCTGTTACTGAAGCTTTCTTT. Its protein is CASSRGDRGSVTEAFF.

The chain uses TRBV12-5 and TRBJ2-7, with D perhaps matching TRBD2 (7 bases). The length of the CDR3 is 15 residues. V was shortened by 4 bases and J by 6 bases, with 19 bases between the two germline ends. Germline CDR1 is LGHNT and CDR2 is FRNRAP. CDR3 region: CASGSGLRGRIEQYF. CDR3 nucleotides: TGTGCTAGTGGTTCGGGACTAAGGGGGAGGATCGAGCAGTACTTC.

This clone was counted only a few times. The rearrangement uses TRBV5-1 and TRBJ1-1; 9 bases are shared with TRBD1. Germline V gene sequence: CDR1 SGHRS, CDR2 YFSETQ. This CDR3 contains 15 residues. V trimming: 5 bases; J trimming: 1 base; junction bases outside the gene matches: 6. The CDR3 is CASSQSGQGNTEAFF. The DNA for the CDR3 is TGCGCCAGCAGTCAGTCGGGACAGGGGAACACTGAAGCTTTCTTT.

V usage is TRBV19 and J usage is TRBJ1-3; D uncertain. The CDR3 sequence is 14 residues long. Germline loops: CDR1 LNHDA, CDR2 SQIVND (reference sequence). V lost 6 bases to trimming and J lost 4 bases, with 13 bases between them. The CDR3, as DNA: TGTGCCAGTAGCACTGACATGGTCGGAAACACCATATATTTT. It specifies CASSTDMVGNTIYF.

The rearrangement joins TRBV2 to TRBJ1-1; the match to TRBD1 covers 7 bases. V trimming: 9 bases; J trimming: 0 bases; junction bases outside the gene matches: 4. CDR1 is SNHLY and CDR2 is FYNNEI in the germline V gene. This CDR3 has 13 amino acids. The CDR3 reads CARGTAMNTEAFF. As DNA, the CDR3 is TGTGCCAGGGGGACAGCAATGAACACTGAAGCTTTCTTT.

The chain is built from TRBV25-1 and TRBJ1-3, with 9 bases that match TRBD1. V trimming: 6 bases; J trimming: 0 bases; junction bases outside the gene matches: 9. The CDR3 spans 17 residues. Germline V gene sequence: CDR1 MGHDK, CDR2 SYGVNS. Written as DNA, the CDR3 is TGTGCCAGCAGAGAAGGGACAGGGCACACCTCTGGAAACACCATATATTTT. It is translated as CASREGTGHTSGNTIYF.

The table lists this clone with a count of one. This chain joins TRBV7-9 and TRBJ2-7, with D possibly TRBD2 on 5 matching bases. V lost 3 bases to trimming and J lost 7 bases, with 13 bases between them. CDR3 length: 13 amino acids. The germline gives CDR1 SEHNR, CDR2 FQNEAQ (reference sequence). Written as DNA, the CDR3 is TGTGCCAGCAGCTTTTCAGAGGGATTAGAGCAGTACGTC. Amino acids: CASSFSEGLEQYV.

The genes are TRBV29-1 and TRBJ2-7, with 9 bases lining up with TRBD1. Germline values: CDR1 SQVTM, CDR2 ANQGSEA. The CDR3 loop spans 12 amino acids. Germline trimming cut 7 bases from V and 3 bases from J; bases unmatched to any gene: 4. This chain's CDR3 is CSARQGGYEQYF. DNA for the CDR3: TGCAGCGCACGACAGGGGGGCTACGAGCAGTACTTC.

CDR3 sequence reads: CASSPGTSKKFF. The CDR3 DNA follows: TGTGCCAGCAGTCCCGGGACTAGTAAAAAGTTCTTC. This chain links TRBV6-5 with TRBJ2-1; 8 nucleotides line up with TRBD2. Germline loops: CDR1 MNHEY, CDR2 SVGAGI. V lost 5 bases, J lost 14 bases, and 8 bases stayed unmatched. The CDR3 consists of 12 residues.

The chain employs TRBV19 and TRBJ2-1, with 9 nucleotides matching TRBD2. This CDR3 region has 15 residues. V lost 1 base and J lost 4; bases outside the gene matches: 2. CDR1 is LNHDA and CDR2 is SQIVND in the germline V gene (reference sequence). CDR3 nucleotide sequence: TGTGCCAGTAGTATAGGACTAGCGGATTACAATGAGCAGTTCTTC. This translates into CASSIGLADYNEQFF.

This chain links TRBV10-3 with TRBJ1-2; perhaps TRBD1 as D (5 bases). The CDR3 is made up of 15 amino acids. The germline CDR1 and CDR2 sequences are ENHRY and SYGVKD. Trimming left V 4 bases short and J 4 bases short, with 16 bases between. The CDR3 DNA reads TGTGCCATCAGTGCGGGGGACCGAACCCTCTATGGCTACACCTTC. Its translation: CAISAGDRTLYGYTF.

This clone was picked up a small number of times. V gene TRBV6-4 combines with J gene TRBJ2-3; a possible D gene is TRBD2 (6 bases). Germline CDR1 reads MRHNA; CDR2 reads SNTAGT. The CDR3 length is 15 residues. Trimming removed 5 bases from V and 1 base from J, with 13 bases in between. CDR3 DNA: TGTGCCAGCAGTACCACCGGCGGGGGCACAGATACGCAGTATTTT. Translated: CASSTTGGGTDTQYF.

The CDR3 DNA reads as TGTGCCAGCAGTGAGGGAGTGAATGAGCAGTTCTTC. Protein sequence: CASSEGVNEQFF. The gene calls are TRBV2 and TRBJ2-1; possibly TRBD2 for D (5 bases). The CDR3 loop spans 12 amino acids. CDR1 and CDR2 from the germline V gene are SNHLY and FYNNEI. Trimming cost V 3 bases and J 7 bases, with 7 bases left between them.

J is TRBJ1-2 and V is TRBV30; D unresolved. V was clipped by 0 bases and J by 8 bases, with 10 bases between them. The CDR3 contains 12 residues. Germline V lookup: CDR1 GTSNPN, CDR2 SVGIG (reference sequence). This chain's CDR3 is CAWSVLAGGYTF. The CDR3 nucleotides read TGTGCCTGGAGTGTTCTAGCGGGCGGCTACACCTTC.

This chain links TRBV4-2 with TRBJ1-2, with D possibly matching TRBD1 (5 bases). V was pared by 2 bases and J by 4 bases, with 17 bases between. Looked up from germline, CDR1 is LGHNA and CDR2 is YNFKEQ. This CDR3 comprises 16 residues. In nucleotides, the CDR3 is TGTGCCAGCAGCCAATACAACCCATCAGGGATCTATGGCTACACCTTC. Translated: CASSQYNPSGIYGYTF.

This sequence joins TRBV7-8 and TRBJ2-7; weak D call: TRBD1 (6 bases). The V end lost 4 bases, the J end lost 2 bases, and 21 bases lay between the germline ends. Per germline, CDR1 SGHVS and CDR2 FQNEAQ. The CDR3 spans 17 residues. Written as DNA, the CDR3 is TGTGCCAGCAGCTCGTTCCCCGGAATAGGGGGACCCTACGAGCAGTACTTC. It specifies CASSSFPGIGGPYEQYF. Based on the CDR3 plus reference TRBV7-8 and TRBJ2-7, the full variable domain is GAGVSQSPRYKVAKRGQDVALRCDPISGHVSLFWYQQALGQGPEFLTYFQNEAQLDKSGLPSDRFFAERPEGSVSTLKIQRTQQEDSAVYLCASSSFPGIGGPYEQYFGPGTRLTVT.

Points on this clone: Compared with germline, one end of the junction differs, possibly owing to a read error. CDR3 in DNA: TGTTCCAGCAGCTTCCTTGGAGGTGGCTACACCTTC. Its protein is CSSSFLGGGYTF. The V and J genes are TRBV7-9 and TRBJ1-2; D is uncertain. The germline V gene has CDR1 SEHNR and CDR2 FQNEAQ (reference sequence). The CDR3 is made up of 12 amino acids.

V and J are TRBV2 and TRBJ1-2; tentatively, D is TRBD1 (5 bases). The CDR3 is 16 residues long. With 4 bases removed from V and 0 bases from J, the gap between germline ends came to 15 bases. Germline V gene data show CDR1 as SNHLY and CDR2 as FYNNEI. The CDR3 DNA sequence: TGTGCCAGCAGTGGATTGTCAGGGAGGGCTAACTATGGCTACACCTTC. This gives the protein CASSGLSGRANYGYTF.

The rearrangement links TRBV7-9 to TRBJ1-3; unclear D gene. Germline CDR1 reads SEHNR; CDR2 reads FQNEAQ (reference sequence). The CDR3 covers 16 residues. The V end was cut by 3 bases, the J end by 0 bases, with 12 bases between. As DNA, the CDR3 is TGTGCCAGCAGCTTCCCCCCTCAGTTCTCTGGAAACACCATATATTTT. This codes for CASSFPPQFSGNTIYF.

The DNA for the CDR3 is TGTGCCAGCAAGAGGGAACCTCGGACCGGGGAGCTGTTTTTT. It is translated as CASKREPRTGELFF. The V and J genes are TRBV11-3 and TRBJ2-2, with D maybe TRBD2 (5 bases). Trimming took off 7 bases at V and 5 bases at J, with 14 bases between the two ends. Germline lookup yields CDR1 SGHNT and CDR2 YENEEA. The CDR3 length is 14 residues.

The CDR3 loop reads CASSSFPTIGDTEAFF. CDR3 nucleotide sequence: TGTGCCAGCAGCTCCTTTCCTACGATAGGGGACACTGAAGCTTTCTTT. The chain has TRBV5-5 and TRBJ1-1; tentative D call: TRBD1 (5 bases). This CDR3 is 16 amino acids long. The V and J ends lost 3 bases and 3 bases respectively, with 18 bases between them. Germline CDR1 is SGHKS and CDR2 is YYEKEE (reference sequence).

The chain joins TRBV6-1 to TRBJ1-1; D unresolved. Between the trimmed V and J ends, which lost 5 bases and 1 base, there was a span of 11 bases. CDR1 MNHNS and CDR2 SASEGT come from the germline V gene. This CDR3 spans 14 amino acids. The CDR3 region is CASSLEGANTEAFF. As DNA, the CDR3 is TGTGCCAGCAGTTTGGAAGGAGCGAACACTGAAGCTTTCTTT.

The gene calls are TRBV27 and TRBJ1-2; 9 nucleotides line up with TRBD1. Germline V gene data show CDR1 as MNHEY and CDR2 as SMNVEV (reference sequence). Trimming removed 4 bases from V and 7 bases from J; junction bases left unmatched: 10. The CDR3 is 15 amino acids. Here the CDR3 DNA reads TGTGCCAGCAGTTCCATGGGACAGGGTGAGGGTGGCTACACCTTC. It translates to CASSSMGQGEGGYTF.

The chain employs TRBV19 and TRBJ2-5; D gene ambiguous. CDR1 LNHDA and CDR2 SQIVND come from the germline V gene (reference sequence). This CDR3 contains 12 residues. V was trimmed by 8 bases and J by 3 bases, leaving 10 bases between them. In DNA form, the CDR3 reads TGTGCCAGTTCCGGCGGTGAAGAGACCCAGTACTTC. It codes for CASSGGEETQYF.

This rearrangement joins TRBV6-6 to TRBJ2-7; TRBD2 matches 10 bases. Germline V gives CDR1 MNHNY, CDR2 SVGAGI (reference sequence). V was pared by 6 bases and J by 6 bases, with 8 bases of the junction left unmatched. There are 14 residues in the CDR3. CDR3 sequence reads: CASSIAGGVTEQYV. For the CDR3, the DNA is TGTGCCAGCAGCATAGCGGGAGGAGTTACCGAGCAGTACGTC.

A single count supports this clone. The V gene is TRBV28, the J gene TRBJ1-1, with 9 bases matching TRBD1. J was trimmed by 2 bases and V by 6 bases; bases with no gene match: 10. The V gene's germline CDR1 is MDHEN and CDR2 SYDVKM. This CDR3 region has 16 residues. This chain's CDR3 is CASRSDRGRFNTEAFF. CDR3 sequence (DNA): TGTGCCAGCAGAAGCGACAGGGGGAGATTTAACACTGAAGCTTTCTTT. The complete variable domain, with remaining parts taken from reference TRBV28 and TRBJ1-1, reads DVKVTQSSRYLVKRTGEKVFLECVQDMDHENMFWYRQDPGLGLRLIYFSYDVKMKEKGDIPEGYSVSREKKERFSLILESASTNQTSMYLCASRSDRGRFNTEAFFGQGTRLTVV.